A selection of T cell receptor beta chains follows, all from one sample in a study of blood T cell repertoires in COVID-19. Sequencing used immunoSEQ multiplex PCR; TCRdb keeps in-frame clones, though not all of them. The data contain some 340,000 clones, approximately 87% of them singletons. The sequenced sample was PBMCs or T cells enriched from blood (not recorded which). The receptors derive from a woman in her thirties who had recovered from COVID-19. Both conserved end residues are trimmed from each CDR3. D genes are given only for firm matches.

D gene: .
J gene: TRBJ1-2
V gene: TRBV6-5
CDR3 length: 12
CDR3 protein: ASSWIDSNYGYT

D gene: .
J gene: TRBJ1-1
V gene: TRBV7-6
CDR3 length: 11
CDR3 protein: ASSLLMNTEAF

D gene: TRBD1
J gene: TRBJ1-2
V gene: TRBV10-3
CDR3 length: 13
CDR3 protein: AISEEKGRGDGYT

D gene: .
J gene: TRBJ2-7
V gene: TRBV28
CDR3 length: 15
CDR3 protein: ASSLKGLTFYTYEQY

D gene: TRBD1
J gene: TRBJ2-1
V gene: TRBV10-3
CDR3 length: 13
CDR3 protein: AISDRTGPGGEQF

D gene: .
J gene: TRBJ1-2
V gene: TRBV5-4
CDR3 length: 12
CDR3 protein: ASSPGSLGYGYT

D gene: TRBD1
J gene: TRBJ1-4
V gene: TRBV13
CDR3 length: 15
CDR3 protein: ASSLGAGTGAGEKLF

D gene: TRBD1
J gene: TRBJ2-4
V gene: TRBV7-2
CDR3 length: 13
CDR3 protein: ASSQTGASWNIQY

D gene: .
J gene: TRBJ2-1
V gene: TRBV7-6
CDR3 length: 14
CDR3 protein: ASSLAGGLPYNEQF

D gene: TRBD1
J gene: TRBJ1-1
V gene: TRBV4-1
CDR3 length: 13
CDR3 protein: ASSRKTGFDTEAF

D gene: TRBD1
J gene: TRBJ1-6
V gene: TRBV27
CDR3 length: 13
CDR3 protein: ASSTRTGGNSPLH

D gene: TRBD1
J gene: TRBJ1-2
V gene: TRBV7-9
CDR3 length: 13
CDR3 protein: ASSPGQGATYGYT

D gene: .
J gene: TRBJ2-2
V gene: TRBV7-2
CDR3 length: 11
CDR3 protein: ASTLASTGELF

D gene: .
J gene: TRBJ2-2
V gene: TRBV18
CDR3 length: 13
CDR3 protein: ASSRGDSITGELF

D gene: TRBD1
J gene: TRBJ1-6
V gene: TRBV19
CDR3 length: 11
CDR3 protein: VSGSGGHSPLH